This T cell receptor beta chain was observed in a study of cytomegalovirus exposure and HLA in healthy donors. This clone was counted a single time. 13 Jbeta primers and 60 Vbeta primers were used for the PCR. TCRdb's table, derived via immunoSEQ multiplex PCR, lists solely in-frame clones and lacks some. This sample has around 200,000 clones, with more than 65% found just once. The length of the CDR3 is 13 residues. V lost 3 bases, J lost 3 bases, and 8 bases lay in between. Germline assignment: CDR1 SGHVS and CDR2 FNYEAQ. This sequence joins TRBV7-6 and TRBJ2-5; tentative D call: TRBD1 (5 bases). The sample comprised PBMCs. This sequence originates from a girl aged 2 to 10 in good health and CMV-seropositive. CDR3 residues: CASSFSGKETQYF. Here the CDR3 DNA reads TGTGCCAGCAGCTTCTCAGGGAAAGAGACCCAGTACTTC. Full variable domain (missing parts from reference TRBV7-6 and TRBJ2-5): GAGVSQSPRYKVTKRGQDVALRCDPISGHVSLYWYRQALGQGPEFLTYFNYEAQQDKSGLPNDRFSAERPEGSISTLTIQRTEQRDSAMYRCASSFSGKETQYFGPGTRLLVL.